This passage covers 5 T cell receptor beta chains from one sample sequenced in a study of early T cells in non-severe SARS-CoV-2 infection. TCRdb called the 5' RACE reads again in MiXCR, with one record for every CDR3 protein. The sample yields about 55,000 distinct CDR3 sequences, 15% seen once. This material consisted of whole blood, taken at baseline. All receptors come from an adult who was a healthcare worker with PCR-confirmed SARS-CoV-2 infection or an uninfected control (not recorded which).

This clonotype was counted between two and nine times. J is TRBJ2-7 and V is TRBV20-1; possible D gene TRBD2, 5 bases. Trimming cost V 4 bases and J 3 bases, with 10 bases left between them. This CDR3 contains 12 residues. Germline assignment: CDR1 DFQATT and CDR2 SNEGSKA (reference sequence). CDR3 in amino acids: CSAIYGNYEQYF. In DNA form, the CDR3 reads TGCAGTGCTATATACGGGAACTACGAGCAGTACTTC.

This clonotype was picked up a small number of times. The chain employs TRBV28 and TRBJ2-7; 7 bases are a match to TRBD2. Germline-derived CDR1 and CDR2 are MDHEN and SYDVKM. V lost 7 bases, J lost 3 bases, and 3 bases stayed unmatched. This CDR3 is built from 12 residues. DNA for the CDR3: TGTGCCAGCAAAGGACTAGTCTACGAGCAGTACTTC. Amino acids: CASKGLVYEQYF.

The J gene is TRBJ2-2, the V gene TRBV20-1; D unresolved. The CDR3 length is 14 residues. V lost 3 bases and J lost 0, with 8 bases in between. Germline V gene sequence: CDR1 DFQATT, CDR2 SNEGSKA (reference sequence). The CDR3 spells CSASSGSNTGELFF. CDR3 sequence (DNA): TGCAGTGCTAGTTCGGGTTCGAACACCGGGGAGCTGTTTTTT.

The gene calls are TRBV9 and TRBJ1-6, with 8 bases aligning to TRBD1. V lost 3 bases and J lost 7; bases outside the gene matches: 6. Germline V lookup: CDR1 SGDLS, CDR2 YYNGEE. This CDR3 spans 15 amino acids. The CDR3 DNA is TGTGCCAGCAGCGAACGGACAGGGATGAATTCACCCCTCCACTTT. Protein product: CASSERTGMNSPLHF.

This clonotype was counted a few times. The chain has TRBV27 and TRBJ1-5, with 9 bases identical to TRBD1. The germline CDR1 and CDR2 sequences are MNHEY and SMNVEV (reference sequence). After removal of 4 bases from V and 7 bases from J, the junction contained 5 bases not matched to a gene. This CDR3 comprises 14 residues. The chain's CDR3 is CASSSTQGAQPQHF. CDR3 DNA sequence: TGTGCCAGCAGTTCGACACAGGGGGCACAGCCCCAGCATTTT.